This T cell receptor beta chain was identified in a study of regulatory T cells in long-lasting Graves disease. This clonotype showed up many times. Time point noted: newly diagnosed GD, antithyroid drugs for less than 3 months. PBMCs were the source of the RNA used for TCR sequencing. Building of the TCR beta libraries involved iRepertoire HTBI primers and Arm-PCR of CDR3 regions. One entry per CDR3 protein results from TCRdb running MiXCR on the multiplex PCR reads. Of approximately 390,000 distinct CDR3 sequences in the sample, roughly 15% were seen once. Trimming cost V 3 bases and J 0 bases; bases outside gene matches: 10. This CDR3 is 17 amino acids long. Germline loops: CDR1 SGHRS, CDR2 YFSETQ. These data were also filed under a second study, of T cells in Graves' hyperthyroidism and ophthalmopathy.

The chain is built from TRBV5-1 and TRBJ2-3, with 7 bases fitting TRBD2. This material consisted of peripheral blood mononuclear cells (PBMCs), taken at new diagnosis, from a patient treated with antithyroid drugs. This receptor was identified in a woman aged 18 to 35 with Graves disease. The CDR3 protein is CASSSAAGTTSTDTQYF. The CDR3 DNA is TGCGCCAGCAGCTCAGCAGCCGGGACTACCAGCACAGATACGCAGTATTTT.